The 5 T cell receptor beta chains below come from one sample, sequenced in a study of persistence of HIV-infected CD4 T cells (dated by TCRdb to 2018 to 2021). The treatment or condition label for this specimen denotes: suppressive antiretroviral therapy. A pool of overlapping HIV-1 Gag 15-mer peptides, at 0.8 to 1 ug per peptide per mL, was used to stimulate the cells. Sorting of responding CD4+ T cells was based on upregulation of both CD40 ligand and CD69. The immunoSEQ hsTCRB assay version 4, run in survey mode, was used to sequence TCRbeta repertoires from genomic DNA. TCRdb took this table from immuneACCESS and kept in-frame rearrangements with V and J called. Such tables lack part of the clones; where checked against another copy, unresolved V genes explain under half of the gap, and the rest is unexplained. Within this sample are fewer than 40,000 clones, with approximately 66% of them counted one time only. 1.4% of the sample rests with the top ten.

Their specific antigens are unknown. The starting material was CD4+ T cells sorted from PBMCs after approximately 19-hour stimulation, obtained from a patient who received antiretroviral therapy. Sample cell subset or site, as interpreted from the label and publication: CD40L+CD69+ CD4 T cells responding to HIV-1 Gag peptides. The receptor set was obtained from an adult man with HIV who was CMV-seropositive.

This clone occurred a few times. The V and J genes are TRBV6-6 and TRBJ2-1; TRBD2 agrees at 9 bases. V lost 5 bases and J lost 5; bases outside the gene matches: 10. Germline CDR1 and CDR2: MNHNY and SVGAGI (reference sequence). The CDR3 contains 16 residues. Here the CDR3 reads CASSPSGGLLHNEQFF. DNA for the CDR3: TGTGCCAGCAGTCCCAGCGGGGGGCTTCTACACAATGAGCAGTTCTTC.

The chain employs TRBV7-9 and TRBJ2-5; tentatively, D is TRBD1 (6 bases). V lost 1 base, J lost 5 bases, and 11 bases lay in between. The CDR3 is 14 amino acids. Looked up from germline, CDR1 is SEHNR and CDR2 is FQNEAQ (reference sequence). DNA of the CDR3: TGTGCCAGCAGCTTAGATCTCAGGGGCGAGACCCAGTACTTC. This gives the protein CASSLDLRGETQYF.

The chain has TRBV6-6 and TRBJ1-2, with TRBD1 matching 9 bases. The V gene's germline CDR1 is MNHNY and CDR2 SVGAGI (reference sequence). The CDR3 length is 18 residues. The trim removed 5 bases at V and 1 base at J, leaving 14 bases unmatched. This chain's CDR3 is CASSRLPGQGSFNYGYTF. Written as DNA, the CDR3 is TGTGCCAGCAGTCGCCTTCCGGGACAGGGTTCCTTTAACTATGGCTACACCTTC.

This chain joins TRBV4-1 and TRBJ2-3; 8 bases are shared with TRBD2. The germline V gene encodes CDR1 MGHRA and CDR2 YSYEKL. This CDR3 has 16 amino acids. V dropped 1 base and J dropped 3; count of bases not matched to a gene: 6. The CDR3 region has the DNA TGCGCCAGCAGCCAAGCAGCGGGGGTTGGAACAGATACGCAGTATTTT. Translated, it gives CASSQAAGVGTDTQYF.

This chain joins TRBV5-1 and TRBJ1-1; D is undetermined. Germline V gene sequence: CDR1 SGHRS, CDR2 YFSETQ. The CDR3 has 15 residues. V was clipped by 1 base and J by 3 bases, with 13 bases between them. CDR3 sequence: CASSLIRSPDTEAFF. Here the CDR3 DNA reads TGCGCCAGCAGCTTGATTAGGTCGCCTGACACTGAAGCTTTCTTT.